The 18 T cell receptor beta chains given below trace back to one sample, sequenced in a study of T cell changes during pregnancy in multiple sclerosis. Repertoires were generated with immunoSEQ multiplex PCR, while TCRdb's copy carries only in-frame clones and drops some. This sample has about 59,000 clones, with more than 75% found just once. The sequenced sample consisted of peripheral blood from another person, used as feeder cells. The receptors derive from a human donor whose cells served as feeder cells for cultures in a pregnancy study.

The rearrangement uses TRBV6-5 and TRBJ1-4; D remains ambiguous. Trimming took off 2 bases at V and 4 bases at J, with 14 bases between the two ends. The CDR3 contains 16 residues. Germline values: CDR1 MNHEY, CDR2 SVGAGI. CDR3 sequence: CASSYAAGAGNEKLFF. The CDR3 DNA is TGTGCCAGCAGTTACGCCGCAGGCGCGGGTAATGAAAAACTGTTTTTT.

J is TRBJ1-1 and V is TRBV2, with 7 positions matching TRBD1. The CDR3 contains 14 residues. The trim removed 9 bases at V and 1 base at J, leaving 8 bases unmatched. Germline lookup yields CDR1 SNHLY and CDR2 FYNNEI. Written as DNA, the CDR3 is TGTGCCAGTCCCGGGACAGCAGCGAACACTGAAGCTTTCTTT. Its protein is CASPGTAANTEAFF.

This clone was recorded a few times. The chain combines TRBV2 with TRBJ2-3; maybe TRBD2 (6 bases). The V and J ends lost 4 bases and 0 bases respectively, with 14 bases between them. The CDR3 totals 16 residues. Germline values: CDR1 SNHLY, CDR2 FYNNEI. The CDR3 loop reads CASSVYVSGSTDTQYF. The CDR3 DNA reads TGTGCCAGCAGTGTGTATGTGAGCGGGAGCACAGATACGCAGTATTTT.

The chain employs TRBV11-2 and TRBJ1-3; D might be TRBD1 (5 bases). This CDR3 is 15 amino acids long. V shed 7 bases and J shed 0 bases, with 13 bases lying between them. Germline loops: CDR1 SGHAT, CDR2 FQNNGV. CDR3 sequence: CASTLWGGSGNTIYF. CDR3 DNA: TGTGCCAGCACCTTGTGGGGGGGCTCTGGAAACACCATATATTTT.

The rearrangement joins TRBV18 to TRBJ2-3; D is ambiguous. Germline V gene sequence: CDR1 KGHSH, CDR2 LQKENI. This CDR3 region has 16 residues. V dropped 0 bases and J dropped 1 base, with 11 bases sitting between them. This chain's CDR3 is CASSPPTTFGTDTQYF. For the CDR3, the DNA is TGTGCCAGCTCACCACCCACTACCTTCGGCACAGATACGCAGTATTTT.

This rearrangement joins TRBV5-6 to TRBJ2-3; D ambiguous. The germline gives CDR1 SGHDT, CDR2 YYEEEE. V gave up 1 base and J gave up 8 bases, with 8 bases separating them. The CDR3 contains 12 residues. The chain's CDR3 is CASSLRAGTQYF. CDR3 coding DNA: TGTGCCAGCAGCTTGCGAGCAGGTACGCAGTATTTT.

The V gene is TRBV10-2, the J gene TRBJ1-6, with D possibly matching TRBD1 (5 bases). V was shortened by 5 bases and J by 8 bases, with 13 bases between the two germline ends. The CDR3 is 14 residues long. Germline loops: CDR1 WSHSY, CDR2 SAAADI. The CDR3 loop reads CASSFQGGDSPLHF. The CDR3 DNA sequence: TGCGCCAGCAGTTTTCAGGGAGGAGATTCACCCCTCCACTTT.

The chain carries TRBV19 and TRBJ1-5, with TRBD1 matching 10 bases. CDR3 length equals 13 residues. Germline V lookup: CDR1 LNHDA, CDR2 SQIVND (reference sequence). V dropped 5 bases and J dropped 7; count of bases not matched to a gene: 2. As DNA, the CDR3 is TGTGCCAGTAGTCCGGACAGGGGGCAGCCCCAGCATTTT. Residues: CASSPDRGQPQHF.

The rearrangement links TRBV19 to TRBJ1-2; D is undetermined. V was clipped by 5 bases and J by 6 bases, with 13 bases between them. The germline CDR1 and CDR2 sequences are LNHDA and SQIVND (reference sequence). The CDR3 runs to 13 residues. CDR3 amino acids: CASSVTTSDGYTF. In DNA, the CDR3 is TGTGCCAGTAGTGTGACCACCTCTGATGGCTACACCTTC.

This chain links TRBV9 with TRBJ2-3; 10 bases agree with TRBD1. The V and J ends lost 0 bases and 5 bases, in that order; junction bases with no gene match: 21. The CDR3 totals 21 residues. CDR1 and CDR2 from the germline V gene are SGDLS and YYNGEE. The CDR3 region is CASSVAVGGDRGVGQQDTQYF. DNA for the CDR3: TGTGCCAGCAGCGTAGCCGTAGGGGGGGACAGGGGTGTCGGCCAACAAGATACGCAGTATTTT.

J is TRBJ2-1 and V is TRBV6-4; 7 nucleotides agree with TRBD2. V was clipped by 2 bases and J by 0 bases; unmatched bases: 4. Germline V gives CDR1 MRHNA, CDR2 SNTAGT. This CDR3 has 16 amino acids. Here the CDR3 DNA reads TGTGCCAGCAGTGACACCAGCGGGGCCTCCTACAATGAGCAGTTCTTC. Translation gives CASSDTSGASYNEQFF.

This clone showed up just a few times. The gene calls are TRBV7-9 and TRBJ1-1; D is unclear. The V gene lost 5 bases and the J gene lost 0 bases, with 7 bases spanning the gap. This CDR3 has 13 residues. CDR1 and CDR2 (germline): SEHNR, FQNEAQ (reference sequence). The CDR3 is CASSEGMNTEAFF. CDR3 DNA sequence: TGTGCCAGCAGCGAAGGAATGAACACTGAAGCTTTCTTT.

This chain joins TRBV19 and TRBJ2-7; 9 bases match TRBD1. This CDR3 is 14 amino acids long. The V gene's germline CDR1 is LNHDA and CDR2 SQIVND (reference sequence). Trimming cost V 7 bases and J 5 bases; bases outside gene matches: 9. The CDR3 DNA sequence: TGTGCCAGTAATCAACCGGGACAGGGAAACGAGCAGTACTTC. Translated, it gives CASNQPGQGNEQYF.

The chain couples TRBV6-5 to TRBJ2-7, with D perhaps matching TRBD1 (6 bases). In germline, CDR1 is MNHEY, CDR2 SVGAGI. The CDR3 runs to 14 residues. Trimming took 4 bases from V and 3 from J, leaving 13 bases between them. CDR3 in amino acids: CASSSWGPSYEQYF. CDR3 nucleotide sequence: TGTGCCAGCAGTTCCTGGGGGCCTAGCTACGAGCAGTACTTC.

This rearrangement joins TRBV7-2 to TRBJ1-5, with D unresolved. From germline, CDR1 is SGHTA and CDR2 FQGNSA. The CDR3 is made up of 13 amino acids. Between the trimmed V and J ends, which lost 2 bases and 4 bases, there was a span of 6 bases. The CDR3 nucleotides are TGTGCCAGCAGCTTAAGAGGGAATCAGCCCCAGCATTTT. This codes for CASSLRGNQPQHF.

The J gene is TRBJ1-3, the V gene TRBV10-3, with D maybe TRBD1 (5 bases). V gave up 0 bases and J gave up 5 bases, with 17 bases separating them. Germline V gene data show CDR1 as ENHRY and CDR2 as SYGVKD. The length of the CDR3 is 17 residues. The CDR3 reads CAISESVPKGPRNTIYF. The DNA of the CDR3 is TGTGCCATCAGTGAGTCGGTACCTAAGGGGCCCCGAAACACCATATATTTT.

The chain uses TRBV2 and TRBJ1-1; D perhaps matches TRBD1 (6 bases). CDR3 length: 13 residues. V was shortened by 5 bases and J by 6 bases, with 13 bases between the two germline ends. Per the germline V gene, CDR1 is SNHLY and CDR2 is FYNNEI. The CDR3, as DNA: TGTGCCAGCAGTTTCCAGGGGATCGCTGAAGCTTTCTTT. It yields the protein CASSFQGIAEAFF.

This clone was recorded once. The rearrangement joins TRBV4-3 to TRBJ2-6; possibly TRBD1 for D (5 bases). Looked up from germline, CDR1 is LGHNA and CDR2 is YSLEER. V shed 3 bases and J shed 1 base, with 13 bases lying between them. The CDR3 length is 17 residues. CDR3 in amino acids: CASSQTPGFSGANVLTF. For the CDR3, the DNA is TGCGCCAGCAGCCAGACACCAGGGTTTTCTGGGGCCAACGTCCTGACTTTC.